This T cell receptor beta chain was recorded in a study of blood T cell repertoires in COVID-19 (dated by TCRdb to 2018 to 2020). In the study overall: Samples from collaborators originated in the United States, Italy and Spain and spanned both the acute and convalescent phases of COVID-19. A freely available public database, intended as a resource for researchers studying the immune response to SARS-CoV-2, is where the repertoires were released. The samples were drawn from the first 160 participants of the ongoing ImmuneRACE study and from 950 to 1,500 subjects provided by 6 global collaborators. Deeply sampled blood TCRbeta repertoires from subjects exposed to, actively infected with, or recovered from COVID-19 were included in the dataset. Nearly every sample came with metadata listing a de-identified subject ID, COVID-19 status, age in years and sex. Where available, HLA class I and class II types were taken from metadata supplied by the sample provider and were not determined by assay-based typing. The material from the prospective study consisted of cDNA or gDNA derived from T cells, B-cell-depleted T cells, or PBMCs.

Beyond this particular receptor, the publication reports: Clinical and demographic metadata were provided uncurated, with the amount varying by source and participant.

In regard to this clone: The specificity of this receptor is unknown. No much larger clonotype is one base removed from it; base qualities were not supplied.

Whole blood was collected in K2EDTA tubes by collaborating institutions according to the institutions' own protocols. For TCRbeta analysis, collaborators shipped samples as frozen whole blood, isolated PBMCs, or DNA extracted from either of those sample types. TCRbeta CDR3 regions were amplified from genomic DNA using the immunoSEQ Assay, a bias-controlled multiplex PCR. In the original analysis: Within the assay, amplification of reference gene primers was used to estimate how many nucleated cells each sample contained. To quantify the absolute abundance of each unique TCRbeta CDR3 rearrangement, sequence reads were collapsed and filtered. For each sample, productive Simpson clonality was calculated by taking the square root of Simpson's diversity index across productive rearrangements. TCRdb carries this immuneACCESS record with in-frame sequences only. Its versions omit some clonotypes, under half of them owing to an unresolved V gene in the studies checked, with the rest unexplained. V, J and clone size were drawn from that table, and D and trimming were deduced from the DNA. For this sample the table gives around 70,000 clones, of which under 85% were detected only once. The ten largest clones add up to 20% to 25% of the sample.

Sequenced input: peripheral blood. This receptor was obtained from a man in his 70s with acute or convalescent COVID-19.

The DNA sequence is TGTGCCACCAGTGTAGGGGCTGACCAAGAGACCCAGTACTTC. Its amino acids are CATSVGADQETQYF. The receptor chain draws on TRBV24-1 and TRBJ2-5, with a tentative D gene TRBD1 over 5 matching bases. V is reduced by 5 bases and J by 0 bases, leaving a spacing of 9 bases between them. CDR1 and CDR2, per the germline V gene, are KGHDR and SFDVKD. The CDR3 starts with the cysteine, ends with the phenylalanine, and has 14 residues. The kept DNA is CDR3 alone, 42 bases in frame from the first base.